A selection of T cell receptor beta chains follows, all from one sample in a study of identical twins. TCRdb reprocessed the 5' RACE reads via MiXCR and lists one record per CDR3 protein. The table shows some 690,000 distinct CDR3 sequences, with about 20% occurring only once. The same data also contributed to another study, on T cells expressing NK-cell markers.

The sample taken for sequencing was PBMCs. The receptors originated from a woman aged 18-29 years in good health. Both conserved end residues are part of each CDR3. Fields, in order: V gene, clone size, D gene, J gene, CDR3 DNA, CDR3 protein. D genes are given only for firm matches. Where a row states a size, it is once, few, many or the class of an expanded clone; other rows omit it.

TRBV29-1	few	TRBD1	TRBJ2-3	TGCAGCGCTAGTCCTTTCGGGACAGGGGGCCGAGATACGCAGTATTTT	CSASPFGTGGRDTQYF
TRBV20-1	few	NA	TRBJ1-2	TGCAGTGCTCACCAGGGTATCGGGGATGGCTACACCTTC	CSAHQGIGDGYTF
TRBV20-1	few	TRBD2	TRBJ2-7	TGCAGTGCTATTTTAGCGGGCGGGGCGATCTACGAGCAGTACTTC	CSAILAGGAIYEQYF
TRBV20-1	few	TRBD2	TRBJ2-5	TGCAGTGCTCCGACTAGCGGGGGACATCGGACCCAGTACTTC	CSAPTSGGHRTQYF
TRBV4-2	NA	NA	TRBJ1-3	TGTGCCAGCAGCCAAGACCAGGAAAGGGTCGGTTCTCTCTCTGGAAACACCATATATTTT	CASSQDQERVGSLSGNTIYF
TRBV7-2	NA	NA	TRBJ2-3	TGTGCCAGCAGCTTAGGAGGGGGGATCGCAGATACGCAGTATTTT	CASSLGGGIADTQYF
TRBV5-1	few	NA	TRBJ1-1	TGCGCCAGCACCGAAAAGGGTGTGGACACTGAAGCTTTCTTT	CASTEKGVDTEAFF
TRBV29-1	NA	NA	TRBJ2-6	TGCAGCGTTGCGTGGCCTGGGGCCAACGTCCTGACTTTC	CSVAWPGANVLTF
TRBV6-5	few	NA	TRBJ2-2	TGTGCCAGCAGTTACCGCGTCTCCCAGGGAACCACCGGGGAGCTGTTTTTT	CASSYRVSQGTTGELFF
TRBV29-1	few	NA	TRBJ1-1	TGCAGCGTTGAAGAATCGGGAGCTGAAGCTTTCTTT	CSVEESGAEAFF
TRBV20-1	many	TRBD1	TRBJ2-1	TGCAGTGCTACAAGGGCGCAGGGGGCCTACAATGAGCAGTTCTTC	CSATRAQGAYNEQFF
TRBV27	NA	TRBD1	TRBJ2-5	TGTGCCAGCAGTTTCTTAGGACAGGGATCGATGGAGACCCAGTACTTC	CASSFLGQGSMETQYF
TRBV6-5	NA	NA	TRBJ2-3	TGTGCCAGCAGTTACTCGAGCTCCGGGGGCGGGGATACGCAGTATTTT	CASSYSSSGGGDTQYF
TRBV11-2	NA	NA	TRBJ2-5	TGTGCCAGCAGCTTAGATCGTAGTAGTCGGGGACAAGAGACCCAGTACTTC	CASSLDRSSRGQETQYF
TRBV7-9	few	TRBD2	TRBJ2-1	TGTGCCAGCAGCTCGGCCGGGACTAGCGACAATGAGCAGTTCTTC	CASSSAGTSDNEQFF
TRBV5-5	many	TRBD2	TRBJ2-3	TGTGCCAGCAGCCTGACTAGCGGGGCGGATACGCAGTATTTT	CASSLTSGADTQYF
TRBV28	NA	NA	TRBJ1-1	TGTGCCAGCCTTCTCCGCCCGGACAGCACTGAAGCTTTCTTT	CASLLRPDSTEAFF
TRBV27	NA	TRBD2	TRBJ2-1	TGTGCCAGCAGTTCTCTACTAGCGGGAGGGAACAATGAGCAGTTCTTC	CASSSLLAGGNNEQFF
TRBV7-2	many	TRBD2	TRBJ2-1	TGTGCCAGCAGCTTCTTAGCGGGAGGGCCCTCCTACAATGAGCAGTTCTTC	CASSFLAGGPSYNEQFF
TRBV6-1	NA	TRBD1	TRBJ2-1	TGTGCCAGCAGTCCGGACAGGACTTGGGCCTCCTACAATGAGCAGTTCTTC	CASSPDRTWASYNEQFF
TRBV3-1	NA	NA	TRBJ2-1	TGTGCCAGCAGCAAGCTCAGGGATACGGATAATGAGCAGTTCTTC	CASSKLRDTDNEQFF
TRBV3-1	NA	TRBD2	TRBJ2-2	TGTGCCAGCAGCCAAGACCGGACTAGCGCCGGGGAGCTGTTTTTT	CASSQDRTSAGELFF
TRBV7-6	NA	NA	TRBJ2-5	TGTGCCAGCAGCTTAATCGGATACCAAGAGACCCAGTACTTC	CASSLIGYQETQYF
TRBV5-5	few	NA	TRBJ1-5	TGTGCCAGCAGCTTGGCTAATCAGCCCCAGCATTTT	CASSLANQPQHF
TRBV20-1	many	TRBD1	TRBJ2-1	TGCAGTGCTAGAGGGACAGGGGGCTACAATGAGCAGTTCTTC	CSARGTGGYNEQFF
TRBV21-1	many	NA	TRBJ2-7	TGTGCCAGCATCTCCTACGAGCAGTACTTC	CASISYEQYF
TRBV2	many	NA	TRBJ2-7	TGTGCCAGTAGTGCCCGGTACGAGCAGTACTTC	CASSARYEQYF
TRBV4-1	NA	NA	TRBJ2-1	TGCGCCAGCAGCCAGGACGGGCGGGACCACAATGAGCAGTTCTTC	CASSQDGRDHNEQFF
TRBV5-1	few	NA	TRBJ1-1	TGCGCCAGCAGCTTGGGGGCGGGCCCCTGGAACACTGAAGCTTTCTTT	CASSLGAGPWNTEAFF
TRBV7-6	NA	TRBD2	TRBJ2-2	TGTGCCAGCAGCTCAGGACTAGATTCCGGGGAGCTGTTTTTT	CASSSGLDSGELFF
TRBV20-1	NA	TRBD2	TRBJ2-5	TGCAGTGGTGGAGGGAGGGGCGCGGGAGAGACCCAGTACTTC	CSGGGRGAGETQYF
TRBV12-3/TRBV12-4	many	NA	TRBJ2-1	TGTGCCAGCACCCTGACCCGAAACAATGAGCAGTTCTTC	CASTLTRNNEQFF
TRBV12-3/TRBV12-4	few	TRBD2	TRBJ2-1	TGTGCCAGCAACCCGGGACTAGCGGGGGTCGGGTACAATGAGCAGTTCTTC	CASNPGLAGVGYNEQFF
TRBV12-3/TRBV12-4	NA	NA	TRBJ2-3	TGTGCCAGCAGTTCCAGCGGACGTTCAGTTACGCAGTATTTT	CASSSSGRSVTQYF
TRBV12-3/TRBV12-4	NA	TRBD1	TRBJ2-3	TGTGCCAGCAGCCTCGGACAGGGGGCCCTACTCACAGATACGCAGTATTTT	CASSLGQGALLTDTQYF
TRBV29-1	NA	NA	TRBJ2-3	TGCAGCGTTGAAGATGATCGCGGGGCAGATACGCAGTATTTT	CSVEDDRGADTQYF
TRBV12-3/TRBV12-4	NA	TRBD1	TRBJ1-1	TGTGCCAGCAGTTTGAGGGACAGGGGGAAAGCTTTCTTT	CASSLRDRGKAFF
TRBV11-2	many	TRBD2	TRBJ2-1	TGTGCCAGCAGCTTAGGGGCCCTAGCGGGAGGGCCCACCCACGGTGAGCAGTTCTTC	CASSLGALAGGPTHGEQFF
TRBV6-5	few	NA	TRBJ1-3	TGTGCCAGCAGTTACTCGGTTAGGGGAAACACCATATATTTT	CASSYSVRGNTIYF